Below, 9 T cell receptor beta chains from the same sample are listed, as sequenced in a study of blood T cell repertoires in COVID-19. Clones were sequenced by immunoSEQ multiplex PCR, and TCRdb holds only the in-frame ones, with some missing. The sample shows 90,000 to 120,000 clones, more than 70% of them seen only once. The source material was peripheral blood. These TCRs come from a human donor in a cohort sampled during active COVID-19.

The V gene is TRBV6-1, the J gene TRBJ1-1, with TRBD1 matching 8 bases. In germline, CDR1 is MNHNS, CDR2 SASEGT. This CDR3 contains 15 residues. Trimming took 3 bases from V and 2 from J; bases not matched to a gene: 5. CDR3 nucleotide sequence: TGTGCCAGCAGTGACCGGACAGGGAGTAACACTGAAGCTTTCTTT. Translation gives CASSDRTGSNTEAFF.

As regards this clone: The junction departs from germline at one end; a sequencing error may be responsible. The chain recombines TRBV2 with TRBJ1-2, with TRBD1 matching 9 bases. CDR3 length: 14 residues. Germline-derived CDR1 and CDR2 are SNHLY and FYNNEI. The DNA of the CDR3 is TGTGCCAGCAGTGCACAGGGGGCTAAATATGGCTACACCTTC. Translation: CASSAQGAKYGYTF.

The chain carries TRBV7-9 and TRBJ2-7; 7 positions agree with TRBD2. The CDR3 length is 14 residues. CDR1 SEHNR and CDR2 FQNEAQ come from the germline V gene (reference sequence). The V segment lost 4 bases and the J segment 6 bases; nucleotides outside the gene matches: 9. The CDR3 DNA reads TGTGCCAGCAGCTCTAGCGGTGCCGGGTTCGAGCAGTACGTC. Its translation: CASSSSGAGFEQYV.

This sequence joins TRBV7-3 and TRBJ2-5, with D possibly being TRBD1 (6 bases). CDR1 and CDR2 from the germline V gene are SGHTA and FQGTGA. V lost 2 bases, J lost 5 bases, and 15 bases lay in between. The CDR3 is 15 amino acids. The CDR3 spells CASSLGPSTGETQYF. As DNA, the CDR3 is TGTGCCAGCAGCTTAGGGCCCAGTACAGGGGAGACCCAGTACTTC.

The V call is TRBV27, the J call TRBJ1-1, with TRBD1 as a possible D gene (6 bases). Between the trimmed V and J ends, which lost 5 bases and 11 bases, there was a span of 21 bases. The germline gives CDR1 MNHEY, CDR2 SMNVEV (reference sequence). The CDR3 loop spans 14 amino acids. The DNA for the CDR3 is TGTGCCAGCAGTCCCTTAGACCGAACAGGGCGGGCTTTCTTT. Protein: CASSPLDRTGRAFF.

This rearrangement joins TRBV27 to TRBJ2-1, with 11 nucleotides matching TRBD2. V lost 2 bases and J lost 5; bases outside the gene matches: 5. The CDR3 totals 16 residues. Germline V gene sequence: CDR1 MNHEY, CDR2 SMNVEV (reference sequence). The CDR3 protein is CASSLVGLAGNNEQFF. For the CDR3, the DNA is TGTGCCAGCAGTTTAGTCGGACTAGCGGGCAACAATGAGCAGTTCTTC.

The genes are TRBV14 and TRBJ2-5; TRBD1 is a possible D gene (5 bases). The CDR3 contains 17 residues. Trimming shortened V by 1 base and J by 4 bases, and 19 bases separated the two germline ends. Per the germline V gene, CDR1 is SGHDN and CDR2 is FVKESK. DNA for the CDR3: TGTGCCAGCAGCCAAGGAACGGGCTACCACAGGTTAGAGACCCAGTACTTC. It specifies CASSQGTGYHRLETQYF.

J is TRBJ1-2 and V is TRBV2, with 9 bases identical to TRBD1. Germline trimming cut 8 bases from V and 8 bases from J; bases unmatched to any gene: 6. The CDR3 sequence is 12 residues long. Germline V gene data show CDR1 as SNHLY and CDR2 as FYNNEI. CDR3 sequence: CASSQGAQGYTF. The CDR3 nucleotides read TGTGCCAGCTCACAGGGGGCGCAGGGCTACACCTTC.

This chain links TRBV19 with TRBJ2-3; 7 bases fit TRBD2. The trim removed 6 bases at V and 0 bases at J, leaving 12 bases unmatched. CDR3 length: 17 amino acids. In germline, CDR1 is LNHDA, CDR2 SQIVND (reference sequence). This CDR3 reads CASSYAMSAGSTDTQYF. Here the CDR3 DNA reads TGTGCCAGTAGCTACGCAATGTCAGCGGGGAGCACAGATACGCAGTATTTT.